This TCR beta chain was profiled in a study of T cell repertoires in cytomegalovirus infection. Overall study: The public TCR beta signatures pointed to both CMV infection and matching HLA type. Study-level points and caveats: Frequencies of public TCR beta families were cumulated, and this identified carriers of CMV plus the relevant HLA. Predominance within the ex vivo response was attributable to HLA-C-restricted CMV-specific TCR beta clonotypes.

Each CDR3 protein gets one entry after TCRdb re-called the reads with MiXCR. This table has hundreds of thousands of distinct CDR3 sequences, over 7.5% appearing once. CDR3 length: 15 residues. Germline CDR1 SGHTA, CDR2 FQGTGA. Germline trimming cut 2 bases from V and 5 bases from J; bases unmatched to any gene: 7. This clonotype showed up many times. Its antigen is not identified. The gene calls are TRBV7-3 and TRBJ2-3; 7 bases line up with TRBD1. The TCR comes from a human donor in good health (CMV status not recorded). Some clones in this sample may be carry-over from other donors' samples. The specimen was PBMCs. CDR3 coding DNA: TGTGCCAGCAGCTTAGACAGGGTTCCCGGAGATACGCAGTATTTT. Its protein product is CASSLDRVPGDTQYF.